The 25 T cell receptor beta chains reported below all come from one sample, sequenced in a study of shared T cell receptors in the human thymus. Assay: immunoSEQ multiplex PCR; the TCRdb copy retains only in-frame clones and omits some. The sample shows roughly 550,000 clones, approximately 80% of them seen only once. This same sample was also part of a study on human thymus T cells.

Sequencing was performed on thymocytes. The receptors stem from a boy younger than two with a congenital heart defect.

This clone was picked up a small number of times. This chain uses TRBV28 with TRBJ2-5; 10 nucleotides line up with TRBD1. V dropped 8 bases and J dropped 5; count of bases not matched to a gene: 8. From germline, CDR1 is MDHEN and CDR2 SYDVKM. The CDR3 has 14 residues. DNA for the CDR3: TGTGCCAGCGGTGACAGGGGGCGCGGTGAGACCCAGTACTTC. Residues: CASGDRGRGETQYF.

The V gene is TRBV2, the J gene TRBJ2-5; D call uncertain. Germline V lookup: CDR1 SNHLY, CDR2 FYNNEI. The CDR3 is made up of 14 amino acids. Trimming cost V 3 bases and J 2 bases, with 10 bases left between them. CDR3 protein: CASSEGAVQETQYF. The DNA of the CDR3 is TGTGCCAGCAGTGAGGGCGCTGTGCAAGAGACCCAGTACTTC.

The gene calls are TRBV6-5 and TRBJ1-1; the D is unclear. Trimming removed 2 bases from V and 0 bases from J, with 7 bases in between. This CDR3 spans 14 amino acids. Germline CDR1 reads MNHEY; CDR2 reads SVGAGI. The CDR3 reads CASSYGRVNTEAFF. CDR3 sequence (DNA): TGTGCCAGCAGTTACGGTCGGGTGAACACTGAAGCTTTCTTT.

The chain recombines TRBV4-2 with TRBJ1-2; 9 bases agree with TRBD1. CDR1 is LGHNA, CDR2 YNFKEQ, per germline. This CDR3 has 14 amino acids. V shed 7 bases, J shed 7 bases, and the junction held 10 bases outside the gene matches. CDR3 in amino acids: CASTTQGATGGYTF. The CDR3 DNA sequence: TGTGCCAGCACAACACAGGGGGCGACTGGTGGCTACACCTTC.

The CDR3 DNA is TGTGCCAGCAGTAACACAGGGGGCGCCTCCTACGAGCAGTACTTC. Encoded protein: CASSNTGGASYEQYF. The gene calls are TRBV27 and TRBJ2-7; 9 positions agree with TRBD1. The CDR3 contains 15 residues. Germline trimming cut 5 bases from V and 0 bases from J; bases unmatched to any gene: 5. Germline CDR1 MNHEY, CDR2 SMNVEV (reference sequence).

The CDR3 region has the DNA TGTGCCATCAGCCAGGGGGCTAACTATGGCTACACCTTC. Translating it yields CAISQGANYGYTF. The J gene is TRBJ1-2, the V gene TRBV10-3; the match to TRBD1 covers 7 bases. The J segment lost 0 bases and the V segment lost 6 bases, leaving 1 base of the junction unmatched. CDR1 ENHRY and CDR2 SYGVKD come from the germline V gene. This CDR3 has 13 residues.

The V gene is TRBV4-1, the J gene TRBJ2-7; TRBD2 matches 11 bases. The CDR3 sequence is 16 residues long. Germline trimming cut 4 bases from V and 3 bases from J; bases unmatched to any gene: 8. Germline CDR1 and CDR2: MGHRA and YSYEKL. In DNA form, the CDR3 reads TGCGCCAGCAGCCCCCTAGGGGGGACTAGCGGCTACGAGCAGTACTTC. It encodes CASSPLGGTSGYEQYF.

The genes are TRBV7-2 and TRBJ2-7; TRBD1 matches at 11 bases. J gave up 6 bases and V 4 bases, and 5 bases lay outside the gene matches. The CDR3 consists of 14 residues. Germline values: CDR1 SGHTA, CDR2 FQGNSA. Here the CDR3 reads CASSSGTGGLEQYF. DNA for the CDR3: TGTGCCAGCAGCTCCGGGACAGGGGGGCTCGAGCAGTACTTC.

The rearrangement uses TRBV7-9 and TRBJ2-5, with 9 positions matching TRBD2. This CDR3 is 16 amino acids long. Germline V gives CDR1 SEHNR, CDR2 FQNEAQ (reference sequence). The J segment lost 3 bases and the V segment lost 6 bases, leaving 11 bases of the junction unmatched. This CDR3 reads CASSSSSPSGKETQYF. CDR3 bases: TGTGCCAGCAGTTCCTCTTCGCCTAGCGGGAAAGAGACCCAGTACTTC.

The chain has TRBV10-3 and TRBJ2-7; tentatively, D is TRBD1 (5 bases). The CDR3 covers 12 residues. V shed 6 bases and J shed 5 bases, with 11 bases lying between them. From germline, CDR1 is ENHRY and CDR2 SYGVKD. The CDR3 DNA reads as TGTGCCATCAGCCCACCAGGGAACGAGCAGTACTTC. Amino acids: CAISPPGNEQYF.

The CDR3 nucleotides read TGTGCCAGAAGCTTGGTCCCTACTGCAGGGGGACGGTTCCTAGCGGGAGTGAGGGAGCAGTACTTC. It specifies CARSLVPTAGGRFLAGVREQYF. V gene TRBV5-3 combines with J gene TRBJ2-7; 10 bases fit TRBD2. TRBV5-3 is an ORF, and what it does is uncertain. The trim removed 0 bases at V and 7 bases at J, leaving 28 bases unmatched. The CDR3 length is 22 residues.

This chain joins TRBV10-2 and TRBJ1-3, with TRBD1 matching 10 bases. In germline, CDR1 is WSHSY, CDR2 SAAADI. The CDR3 spans 16 residues. Trimming cost V 7 bases and J 0 bases; bases outside gene matches: 6. CDR3 nucleotide sequence: TGCGCCAGCAAGGGGGGACAGGGGAGCTCTGGAAACACCATATATTTT. The encoded protein is CASKGGQGSSGNTIYF.

V usage is TRBV27 and J usage is TRBJ2-7, with TRBD2 matching over 8 bases. CDR3 length equals 18 residues. Trimming took 2 bases from V and 4 from J; bases not matched to a gene: 16. Germline CDR1 is MNHEY and CDR2 is SMNVEV (reference sequence). The CDR3 DNA sequence: TGTGCCAGCAGTTTAAAGGCCTATCGTGAGCGGGAGCGGTACGAGCAGTACTTC. This encodes CASSLKAYRERERYEQYF.

V usage is TRBV7-2 and J usage is TRBJ1-2; 8 nucleotides agree with TRBD1. The CDR3 extends over 15 amino acids. The junction had 9 bases not matched to a gene; V was cut back by 5 bases and J by 4 bases. CDR1 and CDR2 (germline): SGHTA, FQGNSA. CDR3 DNA sequence: TGTGCCAGCAGCACGCCGACAGGGGTTACCTATGGCTACACCTTC. Translated: CASSTPTGVTYGYTF.

This clone appeared once. V gene TRBV5-1 combines with J gene TRBJ2-5; 7 positions agree with TRBD1. This CDR3 is built from 17 residues. J lost 4 bases, V lost 4 bases, and 16 bases had no gene match. Germline V gene data show CDR1 as SGHRS and CDR2 as YFSETQ. The CDR3 loop is CASSLYQPGQIVETQYF. The CDR3 DNA is TGCGCCAGCAGCCTCTATCAACCGGGACAGATTGTAGAGACCCAGTACTTC.

V usage is TRBV5-1 and J usage is TRBJ2-3; D is unresolved. The CDR3 totals 15 residues. Germline values: CDR1 SGHRS, CDR2 YFSETQ. Trimming cost V 2 bases and J 3 bases, with 13 bases left between them. The CDR3 DNA reads TGCGCCAGCAGCTTTGAGGCAGCTATGACAGATACGCAGTATTTT. Its translation is CASSFEAAMTDTQYF.

V is TRBV10-3 and J is TRBJ2-7; 14 bases are shared with TRBD2. The CDR3 is 16 amino acids. V trimming: 0 bases; J trimming: 5 bases; junction bases outside the gene matches: 3. Germline V gives CDR1 ENHRY, CDR2 SYGVKD. CDR3 residues: CAISESGTSGRHEQYF. CDR3 nucleotide sequence: TGTGCCATCAGTGAGTCAGGGACTAGCGGGAGACACGAGCAGTACTTC.

On this clone itself: The junction does not match germline at one end; this may be a read error. The V and J genes are TRBV2 and TRBJ2-7, with TRBD2 identical over 8 bases. CDR3 length equals 12 residues. Germline V gene data show CDR1 as SNHLY and CDR2 as FYNNEI. The CDR3 coding sequence is TGTGCCAGCATACGGGAGGGCAGCGATGTTAAATTC. Amino acid sequence: CASIREGSDVKF.

The chain uses TRBV19 and TRBJ1-5; D is unclear. The germline gives CDR1 LNHDA, CDR2 SQIVND (reference sequence). The CDR3 covers 14 residues. V was clipped by 5 bases and J by 8 bases, with 16 bases between them. In nucleotides, the CDR3 is TGTGCCAGTAGTTCGTTCGGAGGTGTTAAGCCCCAGCATTTT. As protein: CASSSFGGVKPQHF.

The chain joins TRBV19 to TRBJ1-2; a weak D match, TRBD1 (6 bases). CDR3 length: 15 amino acids. V was shortened by 1 base and J by 5 bases, with 14 bases between the two germline ends. From germline, CDR1 is LNHDA and CDR2 SQIVND (reference sequence). CDR3 amino acids: CASSIGGLRYYGYTF. As DNA, the CDR3 is TGTGCCAGTAGTATAGGGGGGCTGCGCTATTATGGCTACACCTTC.

The chain uses TRBV5-6 and TRBJ2-7; weak D call: TRBD1 (6 bases). V gave up 4 bases and J gave up 0 bases, with 14 bases separating them. CDR1 SGHDT and CDR2 YYEEEE come from the germline V gene. CDR3 length: 15 amino acids. The CDR3 DNA is TGTGCCAGCAGCGCAGGACAGTGGAGCTCCTACGAGCAGTACTTC. Translation gives CASSAGQWSSYEQYF.

This chain connects TRBV5-1 to TRBJ2-7, with 11 bases aligning to TRBD1. From germline, CDR1 is SGHRS and CDR2 YFSETQ. With V trimmed by 4 bases and J by 5 bases, 2 bases remained unmatched. The CDR3 totals 13 residues. CDR3 in DNA: TGCGCCAGCAGCAAGGGACAGGGGGACGAGCAGTACTTC. Protein product: CASSKGQGDEQYF.

The chain's CDR3 is CASSLGTGAGANVLTF. DNA for the CDR3: TGTGCCAGCAGCTTAGGTACCGGGGCTGGGGCCAACGTCCTGACTTTC. The chain uses TRBV7-2 and TRBJ2-6; D is possibly TRBD2 (5 bases). Germline V gene sequence: CDR1 SGHTA, CDR2 FQGNSA. Trimming removed 1 base at V and 2 bases at J, with 9 bases between. The CDR3 spans 16 residues. Supplemented by reference TRBV7-2 and TRBJ2-6, the full variable domain reads GAGVSQSPSNKVTEKGKDVELRCDPISGHTALYWYRQSLGQGLEFLIYFQGNSAPDKSGLPSDRFSAERTGGSVSTLTIQRTQQEDSAVYLCASSLGTGAGANVLTFGAGSRLTVL.

As DNA, the CDR3 is TGTGCCAGCAGCCTCCGGGACAATCAGCCCCAGCATTTT. Translating it yields CASSLRDNQPQHF. The chain has TRBV28 and TRBJ1-5; D is uncertain. Germline V gives CDR1 MDHEN, CDR2 SYDVKM. The CDR3 has 13 amino acids. Trimming removed 6 bases from V and 3 bases from J, with 9 bases in between.

The CDR3 region is CASSQELAENYEQYF. In nucleotides, the CDR3 is TGCGCCAGCAGCCAAGAACTAGCGGAGAACTACGAGCAGTACTTC. The chain has TRBV4-1 and TRBJ2-7; 8 nucleotides align to TRBD2. The CDR3 has 15 residues. The germline CDR1 and CDR2 sequences are MGHRA and YSYEKL. With V trimmed by 0 bases and J by 3 bases, 4 bases remained unmatched.